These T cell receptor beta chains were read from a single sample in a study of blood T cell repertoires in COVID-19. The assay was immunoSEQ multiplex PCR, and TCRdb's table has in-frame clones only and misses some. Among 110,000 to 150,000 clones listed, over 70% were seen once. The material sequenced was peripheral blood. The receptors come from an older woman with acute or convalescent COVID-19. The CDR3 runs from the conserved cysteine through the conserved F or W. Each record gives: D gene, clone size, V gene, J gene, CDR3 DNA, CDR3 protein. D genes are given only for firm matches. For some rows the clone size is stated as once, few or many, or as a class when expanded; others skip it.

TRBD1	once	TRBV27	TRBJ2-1	TGTGCCAGCAGTTTTACCAGGGACAGGGGGCGCCGGGAGCAGTTCTTC	CASSFTRDRGRREQFF
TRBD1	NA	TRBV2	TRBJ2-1	TGTGCCAGCGGCGGACAGGGGGCCTGGGAGCAGTTCTTC	CASGGQGAWEQFF
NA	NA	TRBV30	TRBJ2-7	TGTGCCTGGAGTGTGAAGGACTTCCAGTACTTC	CAWSVKDFQYF
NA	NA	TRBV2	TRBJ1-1	TGTGCCAGCAGTGAACGACAGCAAACTGAAGCTTTCTTT	CASSERQQTEAFF
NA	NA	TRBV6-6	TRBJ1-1	TGTGCCAGCATCGTCGACACTGAAGCTTTCTTT	CASIVDTEAFF
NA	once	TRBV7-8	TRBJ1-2	TGTGCCAGCAGCTCCCCTAGGGGACAAACGTCGGCAGGTGGCTACACCTTC	CASSSPRGQTSAGGYTF
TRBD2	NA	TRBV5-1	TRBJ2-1	TGCGCCAGCAGCCCGGGACTAGCGGGTTACAATGAGCAGTTCTTC	CASSPGLAGYNEQFF
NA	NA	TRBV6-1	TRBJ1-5	TGTGCCAGCAGTGAAAGTGAGACAGTCGCCCAGCCCCAGCATTTT	CASSESETVAQPQHF
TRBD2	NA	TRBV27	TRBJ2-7	TGTGCCAGCAGGACATTAGCGGGAATATACGAGCAGTACTTC	CASRTLAGIYEQYF
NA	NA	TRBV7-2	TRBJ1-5	TGTGCCAGCAGCCCGTACGCAGGGGCGAGTCAGCCCCAGCATTTT	CASSPYAGASQPQHF
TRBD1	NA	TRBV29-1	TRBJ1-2	TGCAGCGTAACTATCCACCCGGGACAGGGAGGGCATGGCTACACCTTC	CSVTIHPGQGGHGYTF
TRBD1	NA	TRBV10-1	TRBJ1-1	TGCGCCAGCAGCCGGGACAGGGAAACTGAAGCTTTCTTT	CASSRDRETEAFF
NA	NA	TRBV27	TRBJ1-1	TGTGCCAGCAGTCATCCCCAGGGACTGGAAGCTTTCTTT	CASSHPQGLEAFF
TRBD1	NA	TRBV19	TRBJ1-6	TGTGCCAGTAGCGCGGGACAGGGGAATTCACCCCTCCACTTT	CASSAGQGNSPLHF
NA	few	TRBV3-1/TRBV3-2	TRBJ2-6	TGTGCCAGCAGCCAAGATCGAAGCGTCTCTGGGGCCAACGTCCTGACTTTC	CASSQDRSVSGANVLTF
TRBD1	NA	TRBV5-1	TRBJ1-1	TGCGCCAGCAAAACCGGGACAGGGGGCTTCACTGAAGCTTTCTTT	CASKTGTGGFTEAFF
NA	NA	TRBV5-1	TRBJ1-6	TGCGCCAGCAGCTTGGGAGACGGGGGAAATTCACCCCTCCACTTT	CASSLGDGGNSPLHF
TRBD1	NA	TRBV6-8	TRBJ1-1	TGTGCCAGCAGTTACGACAGGGTGGTAGCTGAAGCTTTCTTT	CASSYDRVVAEAFF
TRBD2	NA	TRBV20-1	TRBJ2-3	TGCAGTGCTAGTTTCCCTAGCGGGACCACAGATACGCAGTATTTT	CSASFPSGTTDTQYF
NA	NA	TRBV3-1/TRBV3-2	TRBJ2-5	TGTGCCGCTGCTTGGGGCGGCCAAGAGACCCAGTACTTC	CAAAWGGQETQYF
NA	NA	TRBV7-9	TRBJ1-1	TGTGCCAGCAGCTTTGATCGGGGGTACACTGAAGCTTTCTTT	CASSFDRGYTEAFF
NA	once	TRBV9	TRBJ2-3	TGTGCCAGCAGCCTAACCCCCGGGGTTAGCACAGATACGCAGTATTTT	CASSLTPGVSTDTQYF
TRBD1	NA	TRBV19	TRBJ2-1	TGTGCCAGTAGGGGCAACAGGGGCGATGAGCAGTTCTTC	CASRGNRGDEQFF
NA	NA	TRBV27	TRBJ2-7	TGTGCCAGCAGTTCCTTCACGGGCTACGAGCAGTACTTC	CASSSFTGYEQYF
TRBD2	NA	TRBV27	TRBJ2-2	TGTGCCAGCAGTTGGGGACTAGCGGGGACGAACACCGGGGAGCTGTTTTTT	CASSWGLAGTNTGELFF
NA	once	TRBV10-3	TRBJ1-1	TGTGCCATCAGGCCGGGACAGAACACTGAAGCTTTCTTT	CAIRPGQNTEAFF
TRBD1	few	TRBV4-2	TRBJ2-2	TGTGCCAGCAGCCAAGAGGACAGGGGGCGAACCGGGGAGCTGTTTTTT	CASSQEDRGRTGELFF
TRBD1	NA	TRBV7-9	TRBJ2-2	TGTGCCAGCAGCCTTACAGGGTCCGGGACAGGGACCTTGGCCGGGGAGCTGTTTTTT	CASSLTGSGTGTLAGELFF
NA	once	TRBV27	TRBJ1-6	TGTGCCAGCACCCGAGGTAGTTCACCCCTCCACTTT	CASTRGSSPLHF
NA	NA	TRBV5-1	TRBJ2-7	TGCGCCAGCAGCTTGAATCTGGGGCGAAGGTCCGACGAGCAGTACTTC	CASSLNLGRRSDEQYF
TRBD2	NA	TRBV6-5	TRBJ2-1	TGTGCCACCTCTCTAGCGGGGTACAATGAGCAGTTCTTC	CATSLAGYNEQFF
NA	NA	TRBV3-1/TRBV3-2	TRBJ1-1	TGTGCCAGCAGCCCCCCGCCAGGAAACACTGAAGCTTTCTTT	CASSPPPGNTEAFF
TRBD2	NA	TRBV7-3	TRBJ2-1	TGTGCCAGCAGCTTAACGGGAGGGGAGAATGAGCAGTTCTTC	CASSLTGGENEQFF
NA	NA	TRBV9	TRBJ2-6	TGTGCCAGCAGCCTCCAAATTGGACGGGACTCTGGGGCCAACGTCCTGACTTTC	CASSLQIGRDSGANVLTF
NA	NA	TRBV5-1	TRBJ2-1	TGCGCCAGCAGTCAGGATCCCGATCTTTACAATGAGCAGTTCTTC	CASSQDPDLYNEQFF
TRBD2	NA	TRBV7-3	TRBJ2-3	TGTGCCAGCAGCTTCCTAGCGGGAGGCGTTGATACGCAGTATTTT	CASSFLAGGVDTQYF
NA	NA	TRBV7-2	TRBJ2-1	TGTGCCAGCAGCTCTCGGGGGTTGGTTGGCCTGTCGGGAAGGTTCTTC	CASSSRGLVGLSGRFF
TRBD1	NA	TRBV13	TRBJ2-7	TGTGCCAGCAGCAATTTTGACAGGGGCGAGCAGTACTTC	CASSNFDRGEQYF
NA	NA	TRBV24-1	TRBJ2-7	TGTGCCACCAGTGATCCAAATTCACAGGTCTACGAGCAGTACTTC	CATSDPNSQVYEQYF
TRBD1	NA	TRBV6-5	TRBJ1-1	TGTGCCAGCAGTTACCCCGCGGGACAGGGGAACACTGAAGCTTTCTTT	CASSYPAGQGNTEAFF
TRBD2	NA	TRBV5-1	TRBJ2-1	TGCGCCAGCAGCAAGGGACTAGCGGGAGGCCACAATGAGCAGTTCTTC	CASSKGLAGGHNEQFF
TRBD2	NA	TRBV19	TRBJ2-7	TGTGCCAGTAGTATACGGGGGATTCCGGGAGGAGGGACCTACGAGCAGTACTTC	CASSIRGIPGGGTYEQYF
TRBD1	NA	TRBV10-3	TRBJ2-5	TGTGCCATCAGCGGACAGGTGGGGGAGACCCAGTACTTC	CAISGQVGETQYF
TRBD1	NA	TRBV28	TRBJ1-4	TGTGCCAGTAAGGGGTGGGGACAGAAGGTTCAGAATGAAAAACTGTTTTTT	CASKGWGQKVQNEKLFF